What follows are 14 T cell receptor beta chains derived from one specimen sequenced in a study of tumor-infiltrating lymphocytes in localized non-small cell lung cancer. The data were produced by immunoSEQ multiplex PCR, yet TCRdb's version contains in-frame clones alone and is incomplete. In the table there are about 15,000 clones, approximately 85% of which are singletons. The sequencing sample was made of lung tumor tissue. The receptors originated from a human donor with non-small cell lung cancer.

The chain uses TRBV5-6 and TRBJ2-2; TRBD1 agrees at 11 bases. With 4 bases clipped from V and 4 bases from J, the junction kept 3 bases outside the gene matches. CDR3 length equals 15 residues. Germline V lookup: CDR1 SGHDT, CDR2 YYEEEE. In DNA form, the CDR3 reads TGTGCCAGCAGCCTCGGGACAGGGGGCACCGGGGAGCTGTTTTTT. Translation: CASSLGTGGTGELFF.

The rearrangement uses TRBV5-1 and TRBJ2-2; no firm D call. The CDR3 runs 13 residues. Germline V lookup: CDR1 SGHRS, CDR2 YFSETQ. V lost 2 bases and J 7 bases, leaving 9 bases between the germline ends. In nucleotides, the CDR3 is TGCGCCAGCAGCTTAGAAAAGTTCGGGGAGCTGTTTTTT. Protein product: CASSLEKFGELFF.

CDR3 sequence: CASTQEGASTEAFF. The CDR3 DNA follows: TGTGCCAGCACTCAGGAGGGGGCAAGCACTGAAGCTTTCTTT. The genes are TRBV28 and TRBJ1-1, with 7 bases that match TRBD1. This CDR3 comprises 14 residues. V lost 7 bases to trimming and J lost 4 bases; unmatched junction nucleotides: 9. Germline CDR1 and CDR2: MDHEN and SYDVKM.

This chain links TRBV6-4 with TRBJ2-7; TRBD1 agrees at 11 bases. There are 17 residues in the CDR3. The germline V gene has CDR1 MRHNA and CDR2 SNTAGT. V dropped 2 bases and J dropped 3; count of bases not matched to a gene: 9. The CDR3 DNA reads as TGTGCCAGCAGTGACAAGAACCGGGACAGGGGGGACTACGAGCAGTACTTC. As protein: CASSDKNRDRGDYEQYF.

The chain employs TRBV19 and TRBJ2-6; 8 nucleotides align to TRBD1. V shed 7 bases, J shed 12 bases, and the junction held 5 bases outside the gene matches. The CDR3 runs to 12 residues. Germline assignment: CDR1 LNHDA and CDR2 SQIVND (reference sequence). CDR3: CASNGQGSVLTF. CDR3 DNA: TGTGCCAGTAACGGACAGGGAAGCGTCCTGACTTTC.

This chain links TRBV2 with TRBJ1-2; D is undetermined. The V gene's germline CDR1 is SNHLY and CDR2 FYNNEI. The CDR3 is 14 amino acids. The ends were cut back, 3 bases at V and 4 bases at J, with 12 bases in the middle. The DNA for the CDR3 is TGTGCCAGCAGTGAGACTCCGGGTGCCTATGGCTACACCTTC. This sequence encodes CASSETPGAYGYTF.

This clone appeared once. The chain uses TRBV29-1 and TRBJ1-1, with D uncertain. The CDR3 spans 11 residues. The germline V gene encodes CDR1 SQVTM and CDR2 ANQGSEA. The CDR3: CTSLRREEAFF. In DNA, the CDR3 is TGCACCTCTCTGAGGCGGGAGGAAGCTTTCTTT.

This sequence joins TRBV11-2 and TRBJ1-1; D gene ambiguous. V lost 3 bases, J lost 6 bases, and 17 bases lay in between. Germline-derived CDR1 and CDR2 are SGHAT and FQNNGV. This CDR3 has 15 amino acids. The chain's CDR3 is CASSFQTGLYSEAFF. The CDR3 DNA reads as TGTGCCAGCAGCTTTCAAACGGGCCTTTACTCTGAAGCTTTCTTT.

V is TRBV14 and J is TRBJ1-3; D is undetermined. Trimming took off 0 bases at V and 8 bases at J, with 17 bases between the two ends. Germline loops: CDR1 SGHDN, CDR2 FVKESK. The CDR3 totals 16 residues. The CDR3 region has the DNA TGTGCCAGCAGCCAAGATGAGAGGTTTGGGGAGGACACCATATATTTT. Residues: CASSQDERFGEDTIYF.

The chain combines TRBV5-1 with TRBJ2-3; 7 nucleotides agree with TRBD2. The CDR3 sequence is 15 residues long. Looked up from germline, CDR1 is SGHRS and CDR2 is YFSETQ. J was trimmed by 4 bases and V by 5 bases; bases with no gene match: 10. The CDR3 loop is CASSSDLGGPDTQYF. CDR3 sequence (DNA): TGCGCCAGCAGTTCCGATTTGGGAGGGCCAGATACGCAGTATTTT.

This sequence joins TRBV5-1 and TRBJ2-1; possibly TRBD2 for D (5 bases). Germline V gene data show CDR1 as SGHRS and CDR2 as YFSETQ. V gave up 4 bases and J gave up 3 bases, with 11 bases separating them. The CDR3 has 14 amino acids. CDR3: CASSASGVYNEQFF. The CDR3 nucleotides are TGCGCCAGCAGCGCCTCCGGGGTCTACAATGAGCAGTTCTTC. The whole variable domain, filled in from reference TRBV5-1 and TRBJ2-1, reads KAGVTQTPRYLIKTRGQQVTLSCSPISGHRSVSWYQQTPGQGLQFLFEYFSETQRNKGNFPGRFSGRQFSNSRSEMNVSTLELGDSALYLCASSASGVYNEQFFGPGTRLTVL.

J is TRBJ1-5 and V is TRBV28; no firm D call. The CDR3 covers 11 residues. The ends were cut back, 6 bases at V and 7 bases at J, with 7 bases in the middle. Germline values: CDR1 MDHEN, CDR2 SYDVKM. The CDR3, as DNA: TGTGCCAGCAGCCCAGGACAGCCCCAGCATTTT. It translates to CASSPGQPQHF.

The rearrangement joins TRBV7-9 to TRBJ1-1; D is perhaps TRBD1 (5 bases). The CDR3 has 15 amino acids. The V gene lost 4 bases and the J gene lost 5 bases, with 17 bases spanning the gap. Germline V CDR1 and CDR2: SEHNR, FQNEAQ (reference sequence). The CDR3 DNA is TGTGCCAGCAGCTCGGGCTCACTTCGGGGGACTGAAGCTTTCTTT. This translates into CASSSGSLRGTEAFF. The full variable domain, with the rest looked up from reference TRBV7-9 and TRBJ1-1, is DTGVSQNPRHKITKRGQNVTFRCDPISEHNRLYWYRQTLGQGPEFLTYFQNEAQLEKSRLLSDRFSAERPKGSFSTLEIQRTEQGDSAMYLCASSSGSLRGTEAFFGQGTRLTVV.

A few counts support this clone. The rearrangement links TRBV30 to TRBJ1-5, with D possibly matching TRBD1 (5 bases). With 4 bases removed from V and 2 bases from J, the gap between germline ends came to 12 bases. Germline CDR1 GTSNPN, CDR2 SVGIG (reference sequence). The CDR3 runs to 14 residues. The DNA for the CDR3 is TGTGCCTGGACCACGGGGGATGGCAATCAGCCCCAGCATTTT. Translated: CAWTTGDGNQPQHF.